This TCR beta chain was identified in a study of Ad26.COV2.S vaccination and SARS-CoV-2 variants. Whole-study findings and limits: Breadth measured for non-spike TCRs was similar across vaccine and placebo recipients.

This table comes from immunoSEQ multiplex PCR, and its TCRdb copy is limited to in-frame clones, with some not included. The sample records approximately 410,000 clones, roughly 90% being singletons. Looked up from germline, CDR1 is MNHEY and CDR2 is SVGEGT. The germline V and J ends were trimmed by 4 bases and 4 bases, with 11 bases remaining between them. The CDR3 runs to 13 residues. Turning to this clone: Its antigen is unknown.

Specified treatment: about 20 received Ad26.COV2.S at low or high dose, single or two shots; about 5 received placebo; per-sample allocation not given. Sampling occurred on day 63 after the first vaccine or placebo injection. It was an adult aged 18-55 years in Boston who was the donor. The source material was peripheral blood, sampled in a trial of Ad26.COV2.S vaccine versus placebo. This sequence joins TRBV6-2 or TRBV6-3 and TRBJ2-7; D call uncertain. This sequence was found in a person between 18 and 65 years old who received the Ad26.COV2.S COVID-19 vaccine or a placebo. CDR3 nucleotides: TGTGCCAGCAGTTCGGTCAGCCAATACGAGCAGTACTTC. Amino acid sequence: CASSSVSQYEQYF.